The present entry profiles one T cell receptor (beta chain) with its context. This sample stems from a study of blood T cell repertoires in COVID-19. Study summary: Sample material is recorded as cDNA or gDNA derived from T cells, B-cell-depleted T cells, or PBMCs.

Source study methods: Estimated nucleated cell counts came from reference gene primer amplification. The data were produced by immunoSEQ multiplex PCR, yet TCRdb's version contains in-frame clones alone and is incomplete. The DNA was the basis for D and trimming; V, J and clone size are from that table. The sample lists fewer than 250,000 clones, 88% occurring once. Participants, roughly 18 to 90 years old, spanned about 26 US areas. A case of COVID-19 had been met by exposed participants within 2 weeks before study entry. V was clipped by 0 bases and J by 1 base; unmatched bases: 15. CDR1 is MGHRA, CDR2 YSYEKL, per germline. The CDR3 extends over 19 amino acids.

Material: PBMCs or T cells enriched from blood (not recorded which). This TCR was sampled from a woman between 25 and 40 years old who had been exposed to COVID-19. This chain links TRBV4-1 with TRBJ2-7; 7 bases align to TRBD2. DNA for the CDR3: TGCGCCAGCAGCCAAGATTCAGCGGGGCTGGGCGGTGGATCCTACGAGCAGTACTTC. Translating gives CASSQDSAGLGGGSYEQYF.